The 12 T cell receptor beta chains reported below all come from one sample, sequenced in a study of T-cell reconstitution after alpha-beta-depleted transplantation in children. Unique molecular identifiers were used in preparing the TCRbeta library. TCRdb itself ran the PCR reads through MiXCR, one entry per CDR3 protein. The table has some 200,000 distinct CDR3 sequences, approximately 9% seen once. The sequenced sample was PBMCs from the stem cell graft donor, obtained from the stem cell graft. The source is a human donor who donated a stem cell graft to a child with acute lymphoblastic leukemia.

This clonotype was found many times. The chain recombines TRBV12-3 or TRBV12-4 with TRBJ1-2; D gene ambiguous. The CDR3 runs to 12 residues. Trimming took off 2 bases at V and 4 bases at J, with 5 bases between the two ends. In nucleotides, the CDR3 is TGTGCCAGCAGTTTAAGGATCTATGGCTACACCTTC. This codes for CASSLRIYGYTF.

This clonotype has ten or more counts. V and J are TRBV5-1 and TRBJ2-3, with TRBD2 as a possible D gene (5 bases). Looked up from germline, CDR1 is SGHRS and CDR2 is YFSETQ. Trimming removed 3 bases at V and 6 bases at J, with 17 bases between. The CDR3 has 15 amino acids. The CDR3 here is CASSSFTSASDTQYF. In nucleotides, the CDR3 is TGCGCCAGCAGCTCCTTCACTAGTGCAAGTGATACGCAGTATTTT.

This clonotype was counted many times. The V call is TRBV20-1, the J call TRBJ2-3; D ambiguous. CDR3 length equals 11 residues. Trimming took off 3 bases at V and 5 bases at J, with 6 bases between the two ends. Germline CDR1 reads DFQATT; CDR2 reads SNEGSKA (reference sequence). Written as DNA, the CDR3 is TGCAGTGCTAGTAGAGAAGATACGCAGTATTTT. It translates to CSASREDTQYF.

This clonotype was counted at least ten times. This chain links TRBV6-2 or TRBV6-3 with TRBJ1-1; a possible D gene is TRBD1 (6 bases). The V gene lost 0 bases and the J gene lost 1 base, with 27 bases spanning the gap. Per the germline V gene, CDR1 is MNHEY and CDR2 is SVGEGT. This CDR3 spans 21 amino acids. The DNA of the CDR3 is TGTGCCAGCAGTTACTCGAGGACAGTCCCGGGGGCGTCAACTTGGAACACTGAAGCTTTCTTT. Amino acids: CASSYSRTVPGASTWNTEAFF.

In this sample, this clonotype turned up many times. V usage is TRBV12-3 or TRBV12-4 and J usage is TRBJ2-4; D gene ambiguous. The germline V and J ends were trimmed by 1 base and 0 bases, with 10 bases remaining between them. The CDR3 contains 16 residues. The CDR3 DNA follows: TGTGCCAGCAGTTTAGAAAGGATGATAGCCAAAAACATTCAGTACTTC. It is translated as CASSLERMIAKNIQYF.

This clonotype was seen many times. This chain joins TRBV5-1 and TRBJ2-7; 9 bases fit TRBD2. The germline gives CDR1 SGHRS, CDR2 YFSETQ. The CDR3 loop spans 15 amino acids. The ends lost 1 base at V and 2 bases at J; junction bases unmatched: 4. The CDR3: CASSLRRGGPYEQYF. CDR3 DNA sequence: TGCGCCAGCAGCTTGAGGCGGGGGGGCCCCTACGAGCAGTACTTC. The full variable domain, with the rest looked up from reference TRBV5-1 and TRBJ2-7, is KAGVTQTPRYLIKTRGQQVTLSCSPISGHRSVSWYQQTPGQGLQFLFEYFSETQRNKGNFPGRFSGRQFSNSRSEMNVSTLELGDSALYLCASSLRRGGPYEQYFGPGTRLTVT.

This clonotype was counted at least ten times. The chain has TRBV20-1 and TRBJ2-7, with D perhaps TRBD1 or TRBD2 (5 bases each). CDR3 length equals 13 residues. In germline, CDR1 is DFQATT, CDR2 SNEGSKA (reference sequence). Trimming stripped 0 bases from V and 7 bases from J, with 13 bases between. The CDR3: CSARDPSWGEQYF. CDR3 bases: TGCAGTGCTAGAGATCCTTCGTGGGGGGAGCAGTACTTC.

DNA for the CDR3: TGTGCCAGCAGTCAATCAAAGACAGGGATCGGTGGCTACACCTTC. This translates into CASSQSKTGIGGYTF. The chain recombines TRBV12-3 or TRBV12-4 with TRBJ1-2; the match to TRBD1 covers 7 bases. With 5 bases clipped from V and 7 bases from J, the junction kept 13 bases outside the gene matches. The CDR3 sequence is 15 residues long.

The rearrangement joins TRBV11-2 to TRBJ2-7; the match to TRBD2 covers 9 bases. J gave up 6 bases and V 2 bases, and 11 bases lay outside the gene matches. This CDR3 contains 16 residues. Germline-derived CDR1 and CDR2 are SGHAT and FQNNGV. The CDR3 DNA sequence: TGTGCCAGCAGCTTATCTCTCGGCGGGGGGGCTTCCGAGCAGTACTTC. Translation: CASSLSLGGGASEQYF.

This clonotype was counted at least ten times. The chain uses TRBV2 and TRBJ2-2; 7 bases map to TRBD2. CDR1 is SNHLY, CDR2 FYNNEI, per germline. Trimming cost V 7 bases and J 2 bases; bases outside gene matches: 1. The CDR3 extends over 13 amino acids. The CDR3, as DNA: TGTGCCAGCACTAGCGGTAACACCGGGGAGCTGTTTTTT. Translating it yields CASTSGNTGELFF.

This chain joins TRBV7-9 and TRBJ2-5, with 7 bases matching TRBD1. The CDR3 length is 15 residues. Unmatched junction bases numbered 16, after V lost 11 bases and J lost 4 bases. Germline CDR1 SEHNR, CDR2 FQNEAQ (reference sequence). This CDR3 is CASLPRPRGRETQYF. The CDR3 coding sequence is TGTGCCTCCCTTCCGCGGCCGAGGGGGCGAGAGACCCAGTACTTC.

This clonotype was detected ten times or more. The genes are TRBV21-1 and TRBJ2-4; the table names TRBD1, a call not compared with the DNA. TRBV21-1 is shown as a pseudogene. This CDR3 is built from 20 residues. For the CDR3, the DNA is TGTGCCAGCAGCAAAGTGGTATATTGGTGGCCGACAGGGCCCAAAAACATTCAGTACTTC. Encoded protein: CASSKVVYWWPTGPKNIQYF.